This entry lists 2 T cell receptor beta chains sequenced from one sample in a study of spatial heterogeneity in lung cancer. The time point: blood at routine non-recurrence follow-up after resection. TCRdb fed the 5' RACE reads into MiXCR, producing one record per CDR3 protein. The sample carries 3,500 to 4,500 distinct CDR3 sequences, about 28% recorded once. Specimen: PBMCs, collected at follow-up. These receptors all stem from a male donor with early-stage non-small cell lung cancer.

This clonotype was found a few times. The CDR3 spells CASSPAQELPSAGKYF. In DNA form, the CDR3 reads TGTGCCAGCAGTCCCGCGCAGGAGCTTCCATCCGCGGGAAAGTACTTC. The chain combines TRBV12-3 or TRBV12-4 with TRBJ2-7; D might be TRBD2 (6 bases). This CDR3 has 16 residues. V was cut by 5 bases and J by 11 bases, with 28 bases left in between.

This clonotype appeared a single time. The chain employs TRBV19 and TRBJ2-1, with 7 nucleotides matching TRBD1. The CDR3 is 14 amino acids. Trimming cost V 7 bases and J 2 bases; bases outside gene matches: 5. Looked up from germline, CDR1 is LNHDA and CDR2 is SQIVND (reference sequence). CDR3 sequence (DNA): TGTGCCAGTAACTCACAGGGGCCCTACAATGAGCAGTTCTTC. This translates into CASNSQGPYNEQFF.